This T cell receptor beta chain was sequenced during a study of human T cells and chemical hapten exposure. About the study: On the upper back, patch tests were applied with 0.01% DPC and read at 6 days. Small pooled library volume differences mainly caused per-sample TCR yield variation.

There are a few counts of this clonotype. The antigen remains undetermined. This sample's time point: pre-sensitization, week 0. Treatment noted: therapeutic diphenylcyclopropenone sensitization with weekly scalp DPC. Whole-study results and caveats: Having alopecia, the donors may differ immunologically from healthy people.

In the authors' workflow: TCR counts had a median of approximately 87,000 per sample and spanned roughly 20,000 to 690,600. MiXCR was run by TCRdb on the RACE reads, yielding one entry per CDR3 protein. The V and J calls here are based on TCRdb, not the publication. The sample carries about 62,000 distinct CDR3 sequences, 6.5% to 8.5% recorded once. This specimen consisted of whole blood, obtained in connection with sensitization to the hapten diphenylcyclopropenone (DPC). The TCR originated in a woman in her 30s with alopecia areata. Some clones in this sample may be carry-over from other donors' samples.

CDR3 protein: CASSPRETGGTYEQYF. The CDR3 region has the DNA TGTGCCAGCAGCCCCAGAGAGACGGGGGGAACCTACGAGCAGTACTTC. V is TRBV9 and J is TRBJ2-7; 7 nucleotides match TRBD2. The CDR3 extends over 16 amino acids. CDR1 SGDLS and CDR2 YYNGEE come from the germline V gene. V shed 4 bases and J 2 bases; nucleotides not matched to a gene: 12.